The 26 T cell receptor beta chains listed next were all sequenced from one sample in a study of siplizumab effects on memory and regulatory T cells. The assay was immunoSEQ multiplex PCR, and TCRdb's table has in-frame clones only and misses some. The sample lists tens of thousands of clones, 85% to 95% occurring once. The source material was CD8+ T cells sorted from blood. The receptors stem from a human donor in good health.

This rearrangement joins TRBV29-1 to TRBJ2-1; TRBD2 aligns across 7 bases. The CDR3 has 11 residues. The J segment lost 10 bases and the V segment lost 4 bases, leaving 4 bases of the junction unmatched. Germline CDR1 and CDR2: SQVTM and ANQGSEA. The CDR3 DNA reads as TGCAGCGTTGCCCCGGGAGGAGAGCAGTTCTTC. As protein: CSVAPGGEQFF.

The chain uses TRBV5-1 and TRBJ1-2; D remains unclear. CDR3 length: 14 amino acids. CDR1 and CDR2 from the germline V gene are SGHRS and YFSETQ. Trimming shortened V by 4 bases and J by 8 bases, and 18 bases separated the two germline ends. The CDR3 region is CASSPVPLSVGYTF. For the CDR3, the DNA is TGCGCCAGCAGCCCTGTACCTTTGAGCGTCGGCTACACCTTC.

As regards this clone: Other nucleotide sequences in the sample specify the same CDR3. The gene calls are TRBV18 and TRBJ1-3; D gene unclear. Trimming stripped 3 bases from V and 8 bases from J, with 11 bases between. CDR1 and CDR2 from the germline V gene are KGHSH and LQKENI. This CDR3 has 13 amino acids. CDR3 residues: CASSPDGRDTIYF. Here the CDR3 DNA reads TGTGCCAGCTCACCGGACGGGCGGGACACCATATATTTT. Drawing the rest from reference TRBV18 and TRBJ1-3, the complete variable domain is NAGVMQNPRHLVRRRGQEARLRCSPMKGHSHVYWYRQLPEEGLKFMVYLQKENIIDESGMPKERFSAEFPKEGPSILRIQQVVRGDSAAYFCASSPDGRDTIYFGEGSWLTVV.

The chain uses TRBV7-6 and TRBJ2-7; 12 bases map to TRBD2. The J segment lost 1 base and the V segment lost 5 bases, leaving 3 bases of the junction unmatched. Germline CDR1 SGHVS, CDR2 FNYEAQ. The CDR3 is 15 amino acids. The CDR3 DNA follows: TGTGCCAGCAGCCCTAGCGGGAGGGGTTCCTACGAGCAGTACTTC. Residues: CASSPSGRGSYEQYF.

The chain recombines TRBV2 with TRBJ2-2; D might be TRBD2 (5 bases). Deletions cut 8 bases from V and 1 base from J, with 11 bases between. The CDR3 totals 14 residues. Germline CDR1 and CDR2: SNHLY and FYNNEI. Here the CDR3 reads CASGPRENTGELFF. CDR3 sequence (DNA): TGTGCCAGCGGACCCCGGGAGAACACCGGGGAGCTGTTTTTT.

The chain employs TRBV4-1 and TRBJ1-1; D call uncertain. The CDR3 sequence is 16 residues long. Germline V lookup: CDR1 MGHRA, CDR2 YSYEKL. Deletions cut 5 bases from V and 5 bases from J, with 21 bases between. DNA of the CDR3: TGCGCCAGCAGCGCCCGGATCTCGGAATTTGGGACTGAAGCTTTCTTT. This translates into CASSARISEFGTEAFF.

CDR3 amino acids: CASSIVQSRGNEQFF. For the CDR3, the DNA is TGTGCCAGTAGTATAGTCCAAAGTAGGGGGAATGAGCAGTTCTTC. The V and J genes are TRBV19 and TRBJ2-1; a weak D match, TRBD1 (6 bases). Germline CDR1 is LNHDA and CDR2 is SQIVND (reference sequence). Trimming took off 1 base at V and 7 bases at J, with 14 bases between the two ends. The CDR3 length is 15 residues.

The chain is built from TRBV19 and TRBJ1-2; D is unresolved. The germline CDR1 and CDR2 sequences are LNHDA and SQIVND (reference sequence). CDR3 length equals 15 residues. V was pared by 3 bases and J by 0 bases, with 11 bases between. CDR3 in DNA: TGTGCCAGTAGTATTTTTTCCGCGGCTAACTATGGCTACACCTTC. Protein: CASSIFSAANYGYTF.

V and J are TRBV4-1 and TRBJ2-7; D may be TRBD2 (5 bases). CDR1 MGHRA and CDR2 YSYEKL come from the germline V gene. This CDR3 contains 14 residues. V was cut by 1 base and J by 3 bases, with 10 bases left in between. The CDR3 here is CASSQGLGSYEQYF. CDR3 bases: TGCGCCAGCAGCCAAGGTCTGGGGAGCTACGAGCAGTACTTC.

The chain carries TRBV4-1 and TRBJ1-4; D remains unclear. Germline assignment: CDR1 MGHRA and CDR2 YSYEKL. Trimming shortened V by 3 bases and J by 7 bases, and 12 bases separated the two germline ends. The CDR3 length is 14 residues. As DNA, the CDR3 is TGCGCCAGCAGCCATTTAACTGGGCTTGAAAAACTGTTTTTT. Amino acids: CASSHLTGLEKLFF.

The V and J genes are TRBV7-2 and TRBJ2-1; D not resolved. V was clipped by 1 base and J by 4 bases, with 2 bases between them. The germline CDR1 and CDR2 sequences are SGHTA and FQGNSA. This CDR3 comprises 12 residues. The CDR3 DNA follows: TGTGCCAGCAGCTTAGGTTACAATGAGCAGTTCTTC. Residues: CASSLGYNEQFF.

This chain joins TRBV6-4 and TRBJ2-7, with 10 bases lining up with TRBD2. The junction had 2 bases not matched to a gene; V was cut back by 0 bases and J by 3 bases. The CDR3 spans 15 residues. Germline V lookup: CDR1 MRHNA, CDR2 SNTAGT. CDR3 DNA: TGTGCCAGCAGTGACTCGACTAGCGGGTACTACGAGCAGTACTTC. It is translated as CASSDSTSGYYEQYF.

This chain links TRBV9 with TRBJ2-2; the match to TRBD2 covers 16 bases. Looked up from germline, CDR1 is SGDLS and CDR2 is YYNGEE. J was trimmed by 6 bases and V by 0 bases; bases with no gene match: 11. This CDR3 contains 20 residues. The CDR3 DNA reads TGTGCCAGCAGCGTAGATTCATCAGGGACTAGCGGGAGGGCCGCCGGGGAGCTGTTTTTT. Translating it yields CASSVDSSGTSGRAAGELFF.

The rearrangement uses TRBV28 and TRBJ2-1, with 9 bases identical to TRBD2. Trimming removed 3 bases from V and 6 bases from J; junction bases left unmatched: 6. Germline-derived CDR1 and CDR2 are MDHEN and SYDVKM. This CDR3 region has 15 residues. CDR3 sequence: CASSFISGRPNEQFF. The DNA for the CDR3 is TGTGCCAGCAGTTTCATCAGCGGGAGGCCCAATGAGCAGTTCTTC.

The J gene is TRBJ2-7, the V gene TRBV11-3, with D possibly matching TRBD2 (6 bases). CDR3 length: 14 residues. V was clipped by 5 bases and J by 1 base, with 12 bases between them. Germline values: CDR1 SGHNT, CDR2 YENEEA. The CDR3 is CASSPKGRSYEQYF. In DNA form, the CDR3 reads TGTGCCAGCAGCCCCAAAGGGAGGTCCTACGAGCAGTACTTC.

The CDR3: CASSLSGSEQYF. The CDR3 nucleotides read TGTGCCAGCAGCCTTAGCGGGAGCGAGCAGTACTTC. The rearrangement uses TRBV9 and TRBJ2-7; TRBD2 matches 9 bases. V shed 4 bases, J shed 6 bases, and the junction held 2 bases outside the gene matches. Germline assignment: CDR1 SGDLS and CDR2 YYNGEE. This CDR3 region has 12 residues.

CDR3 sequence reads: CASSPGTARSTDTQYF. Written as DNA, the CDR3 is TGTGCCAGCAGCCCCGGGACGGCCCGCAGCACAGATACGCAGTATTTT. The chain recombines TRBV9 with TRBJ2-3, with D tentatively TRBD1 or TRBD2 (5 bases each). The CDR3 is made up of 16 amino acids. V lost 4 bases, J lost 0 bases, and 15 bases lay in between. CDR1 is SGDLS and CDR2 is YYNGEE in the germline V gene.

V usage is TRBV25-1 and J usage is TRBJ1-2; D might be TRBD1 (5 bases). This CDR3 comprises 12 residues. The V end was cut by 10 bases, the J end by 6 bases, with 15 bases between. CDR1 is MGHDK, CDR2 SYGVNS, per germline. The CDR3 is CATWDPTDGYTF. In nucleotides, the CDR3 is TGTGCCACCTGGGATCCGACAGATGGCTACACCTTC.

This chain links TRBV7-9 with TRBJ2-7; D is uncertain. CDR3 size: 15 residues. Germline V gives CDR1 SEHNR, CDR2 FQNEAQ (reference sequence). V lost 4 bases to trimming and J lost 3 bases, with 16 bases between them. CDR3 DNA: TGTGCCAGCAGCTGGAGAGATTCAGGAGACTACGAGCAGTACTTC. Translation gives CASSWRDSGDYEQYF.

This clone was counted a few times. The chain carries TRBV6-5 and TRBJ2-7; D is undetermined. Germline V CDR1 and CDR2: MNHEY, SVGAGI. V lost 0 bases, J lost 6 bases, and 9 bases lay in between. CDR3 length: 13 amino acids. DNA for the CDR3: TGTGCCAGCAGTTACTCCGGGTCCGCCGAGCAGTACTTC. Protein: CASSYSGSAEQYF.

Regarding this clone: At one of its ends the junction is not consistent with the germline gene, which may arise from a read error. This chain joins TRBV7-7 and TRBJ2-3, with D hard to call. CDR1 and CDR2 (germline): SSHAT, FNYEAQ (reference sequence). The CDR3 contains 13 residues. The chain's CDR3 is CASSLHLQDTQYF. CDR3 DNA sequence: TGTGCTAGCAGCTTACACCTACAGGATACGCAGTATTTT.

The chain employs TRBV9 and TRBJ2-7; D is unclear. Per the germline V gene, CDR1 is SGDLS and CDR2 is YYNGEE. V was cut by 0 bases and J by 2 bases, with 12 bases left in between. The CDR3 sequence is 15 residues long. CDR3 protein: CASSVGNAGAYEQYF. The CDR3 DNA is TGTGCCAGCAGCGTAGGTAATGCCGGAGCCTACGAGCAGTACTTC. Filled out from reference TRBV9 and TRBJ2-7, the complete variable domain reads DSGVTQTPKHLITATGQRVTLRCSPRSGDLSVYWYQQSLDQGLQFLIQYYNGEERAKGNILERFSAQQFPDLHSELNLSSLELGDSALYFCASSVGNAGAYEQYFGPGTRLTVT.

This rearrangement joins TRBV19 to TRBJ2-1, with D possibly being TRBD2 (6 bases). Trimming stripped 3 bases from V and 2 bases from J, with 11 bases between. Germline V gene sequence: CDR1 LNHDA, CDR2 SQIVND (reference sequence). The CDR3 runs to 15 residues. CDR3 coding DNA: TGTGCCAGTAGTATTTCGGGAGCTCCCTACAATGAGCAGTTCTTC. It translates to CASSISGAPYNEQFF. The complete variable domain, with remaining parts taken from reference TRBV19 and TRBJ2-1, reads DGGITQSPKYLFRKEGQNVTLSCEQNLNHDAMYWYRQDPGQGLRLIYYSQIVNDFQKGDIAEGYSVSREKKESFPLTVTSAQKNPTAFYLCASSISGAPYNEQFFGPGTRLTVL.

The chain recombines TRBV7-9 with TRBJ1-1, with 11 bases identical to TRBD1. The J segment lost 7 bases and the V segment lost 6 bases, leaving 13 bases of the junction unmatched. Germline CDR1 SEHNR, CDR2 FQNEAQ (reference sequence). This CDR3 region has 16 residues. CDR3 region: CASRERSRTGGSEAFF. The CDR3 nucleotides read TGTGCCAGCAGGGAGCGGAGTAGGACAGGGGGCAGTGAAGCTTTCTTT.

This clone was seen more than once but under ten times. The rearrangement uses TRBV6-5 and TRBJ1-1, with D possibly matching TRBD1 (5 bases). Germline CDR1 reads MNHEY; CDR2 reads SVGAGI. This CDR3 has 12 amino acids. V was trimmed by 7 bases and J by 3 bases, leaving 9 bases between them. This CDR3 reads CASKLGDTEAFF. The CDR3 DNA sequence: TGTGCCAGCAAACTAGGGGACACTGAAGCTTTCTTT.

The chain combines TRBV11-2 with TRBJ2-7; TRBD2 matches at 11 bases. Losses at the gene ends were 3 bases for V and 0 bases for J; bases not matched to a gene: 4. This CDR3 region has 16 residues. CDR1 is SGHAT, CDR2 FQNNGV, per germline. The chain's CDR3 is CASSFLTSGSSYEQYF. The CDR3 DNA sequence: TGTGCCAGCAGCTTCCTAACTAGCGGGAGCTCCTACGAGCAGTACTTC.